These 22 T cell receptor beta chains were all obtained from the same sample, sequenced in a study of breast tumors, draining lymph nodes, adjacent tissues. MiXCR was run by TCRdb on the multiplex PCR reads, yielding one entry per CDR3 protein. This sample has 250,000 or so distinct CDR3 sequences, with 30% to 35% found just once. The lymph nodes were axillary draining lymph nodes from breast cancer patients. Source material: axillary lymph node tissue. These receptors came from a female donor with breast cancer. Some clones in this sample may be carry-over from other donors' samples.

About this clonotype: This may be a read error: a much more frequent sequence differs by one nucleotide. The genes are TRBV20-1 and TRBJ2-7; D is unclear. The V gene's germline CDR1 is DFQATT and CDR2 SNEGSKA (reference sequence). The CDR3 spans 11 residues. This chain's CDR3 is CSARRSYEQSF. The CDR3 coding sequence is TGCAGTGCTAGACGATCCTACGAGCAGTCCTTC.

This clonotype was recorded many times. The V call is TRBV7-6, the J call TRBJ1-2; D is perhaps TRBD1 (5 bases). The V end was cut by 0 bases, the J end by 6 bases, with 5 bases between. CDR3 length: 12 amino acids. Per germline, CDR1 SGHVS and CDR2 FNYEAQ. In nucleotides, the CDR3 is TGTGCCAGCAGCTTAGCAGGGGATGGCTACACCTTC. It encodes CASSLAGDGYTF.

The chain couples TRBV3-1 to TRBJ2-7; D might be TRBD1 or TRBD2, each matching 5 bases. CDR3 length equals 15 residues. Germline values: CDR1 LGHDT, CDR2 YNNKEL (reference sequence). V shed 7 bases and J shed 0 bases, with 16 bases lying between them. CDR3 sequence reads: CASTKGSGTSYEQYF. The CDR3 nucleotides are TGTGCCAGCACCAAAGGGTCGGGGACCTCCTACGAGCAGTACTTC.

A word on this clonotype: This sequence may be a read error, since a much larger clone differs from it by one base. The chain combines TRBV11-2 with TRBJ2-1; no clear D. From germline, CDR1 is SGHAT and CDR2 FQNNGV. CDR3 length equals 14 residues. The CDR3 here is CANSLIAAYNEQFF. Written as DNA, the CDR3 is TGTGCCAACAGCTTAATCGCAGCTTACAATGAGCAGTTCTTC.

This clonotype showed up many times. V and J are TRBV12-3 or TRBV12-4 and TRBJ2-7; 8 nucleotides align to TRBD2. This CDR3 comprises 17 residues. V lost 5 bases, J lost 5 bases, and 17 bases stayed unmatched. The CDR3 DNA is TGTGCCAGCAGTCCCCGGAGCGGTAGCGGGGTAGGGAACGAGCAGTACTTC. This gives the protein CASSPRSGSGVGNEQYF.

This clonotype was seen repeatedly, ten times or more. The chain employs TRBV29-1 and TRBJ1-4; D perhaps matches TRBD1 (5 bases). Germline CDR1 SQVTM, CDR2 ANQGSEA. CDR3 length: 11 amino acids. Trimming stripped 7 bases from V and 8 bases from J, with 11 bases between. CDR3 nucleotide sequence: TGCAGCGGATCTTGGGGGGAAAAACTGTTTTTT. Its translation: CSGSWGEKLFF.

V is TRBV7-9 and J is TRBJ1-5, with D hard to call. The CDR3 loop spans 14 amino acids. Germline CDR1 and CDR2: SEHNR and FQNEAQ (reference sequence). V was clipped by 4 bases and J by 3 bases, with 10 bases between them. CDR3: CASSCSRDNQPQHF. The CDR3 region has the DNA TGTGCCAGCAGCTGCTCCCGGGACAATCAGCCCCAGCATTTT.

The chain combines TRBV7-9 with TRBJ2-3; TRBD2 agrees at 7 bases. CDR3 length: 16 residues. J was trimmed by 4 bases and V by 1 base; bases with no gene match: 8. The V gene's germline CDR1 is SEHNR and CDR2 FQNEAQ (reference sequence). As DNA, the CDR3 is TGTGCCAGCAGCTTAGGGGGGTCTAGCGGCGCAGATACGCAGTATTTT. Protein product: CASSLGGSSGADTQYF.

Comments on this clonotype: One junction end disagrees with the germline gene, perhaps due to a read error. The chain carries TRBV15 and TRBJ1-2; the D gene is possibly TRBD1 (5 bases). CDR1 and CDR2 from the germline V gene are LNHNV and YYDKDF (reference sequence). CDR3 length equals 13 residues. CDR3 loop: CDTSRAGTVDYTF. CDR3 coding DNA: TGTGACACCAGCAGAGCTGGGACTGTTGACTACACCTTC. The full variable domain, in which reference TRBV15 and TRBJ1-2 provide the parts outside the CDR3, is DAMVIQNPRYQVTQFGKPVTLSCSQTLNHNVMYWYQQKSSQAPKLLFHYYDKDFNNEADTPDNFQSRRPNTSFCFLDIRSPGLGDTAMYLCDTSRAGTVDYTFGSGTRLTVV.

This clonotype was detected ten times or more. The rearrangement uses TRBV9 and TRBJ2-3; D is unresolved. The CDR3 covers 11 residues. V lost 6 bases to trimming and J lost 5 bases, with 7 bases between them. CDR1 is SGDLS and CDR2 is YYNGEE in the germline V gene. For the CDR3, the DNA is TGTGCCAGCAAGGAAGGAGATACGCAGTATTTT. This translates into CASKEGDTQYF.

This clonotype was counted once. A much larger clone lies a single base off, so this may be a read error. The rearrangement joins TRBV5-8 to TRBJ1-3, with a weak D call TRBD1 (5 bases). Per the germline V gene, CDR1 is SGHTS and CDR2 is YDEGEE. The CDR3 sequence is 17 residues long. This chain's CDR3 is CASSPDSPTRSGSTIYF. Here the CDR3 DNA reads TGTGCCAGCAGTCCCGACAGCCCCACCCGCTCTGGAAGCACCATATATTTT.

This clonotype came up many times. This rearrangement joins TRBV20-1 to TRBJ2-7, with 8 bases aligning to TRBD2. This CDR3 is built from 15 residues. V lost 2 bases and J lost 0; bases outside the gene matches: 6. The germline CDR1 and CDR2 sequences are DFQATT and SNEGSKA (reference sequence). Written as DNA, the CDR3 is TGCAGTGCTAGACCACCGGGACTAGACTCCTACGAGCAGTACTTC. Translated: CSARPPGLDSYEQYF.

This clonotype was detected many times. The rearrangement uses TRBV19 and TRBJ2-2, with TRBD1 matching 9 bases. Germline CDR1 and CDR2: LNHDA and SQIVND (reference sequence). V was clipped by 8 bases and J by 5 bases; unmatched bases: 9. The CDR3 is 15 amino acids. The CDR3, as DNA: TGTGCCAGTGACCTGACAGGGGGGGATACCGGGGAGCTGTTTTTT. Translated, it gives CASDLTGGDTGELFF.

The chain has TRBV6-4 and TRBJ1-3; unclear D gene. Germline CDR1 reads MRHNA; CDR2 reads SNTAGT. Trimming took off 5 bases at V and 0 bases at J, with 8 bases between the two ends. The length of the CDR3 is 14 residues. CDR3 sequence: CASSHSSSGNTIYF. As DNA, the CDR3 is TGTGCCAGCAGTCACAGTAGCTCTGGAAACACCATATATTTT.

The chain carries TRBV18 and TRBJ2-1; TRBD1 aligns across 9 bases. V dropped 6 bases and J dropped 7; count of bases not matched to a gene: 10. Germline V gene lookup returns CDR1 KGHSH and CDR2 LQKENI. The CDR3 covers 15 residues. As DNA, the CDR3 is TGTGCCAGCTCCCCGACAGGGGGTTTTGTGAATGAGCAGTTCTTC. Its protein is CASSPTGGFVNEQFF.

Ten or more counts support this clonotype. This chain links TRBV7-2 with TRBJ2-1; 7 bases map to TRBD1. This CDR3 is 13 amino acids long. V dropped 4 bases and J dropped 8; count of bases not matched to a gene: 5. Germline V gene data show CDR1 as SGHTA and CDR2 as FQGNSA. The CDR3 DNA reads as TGTGCCAGCAGCTACGACAGGGACGATGAGCAGTTCTTC. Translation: CASSYDRDDEQFF.

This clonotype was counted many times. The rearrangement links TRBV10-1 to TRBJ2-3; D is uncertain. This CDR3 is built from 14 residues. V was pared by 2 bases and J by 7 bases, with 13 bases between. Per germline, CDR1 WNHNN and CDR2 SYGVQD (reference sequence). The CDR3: CASSEGAPRNTQYF. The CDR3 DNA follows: TGCGCCAGCAGTGAGGGCGCACCGAGGAATACGCAGTATTTT.

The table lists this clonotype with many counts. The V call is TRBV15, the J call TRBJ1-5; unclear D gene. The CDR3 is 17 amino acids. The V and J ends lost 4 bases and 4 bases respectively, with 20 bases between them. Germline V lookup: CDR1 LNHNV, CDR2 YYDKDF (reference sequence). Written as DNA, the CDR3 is TGTGCCACCAGCACAGATGGCCTAGGGAATTTAAATCAGCCCCAGCATTTT. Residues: CATSTDGLGNLNQPQHF.

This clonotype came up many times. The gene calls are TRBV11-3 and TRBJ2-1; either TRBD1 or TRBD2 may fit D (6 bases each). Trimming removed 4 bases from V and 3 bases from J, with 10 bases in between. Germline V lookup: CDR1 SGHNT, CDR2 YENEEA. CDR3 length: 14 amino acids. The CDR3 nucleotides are TGTGCCAGCAGCTCTGGAGGGGGCTACAATGAGCAGTTCTTC. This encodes CASSSGGGYNEQFF. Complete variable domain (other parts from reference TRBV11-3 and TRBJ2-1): EAGVVQSPRYKIIEKKQPVAFWCNPISGHNTLYWYLQNLGQGPELLIRYENEEAVDDSQLPKDRFSAERLKGVDSTLKIQPAELGDSAVYLCASSSGGGYNEQFFGPGTRLTVL.

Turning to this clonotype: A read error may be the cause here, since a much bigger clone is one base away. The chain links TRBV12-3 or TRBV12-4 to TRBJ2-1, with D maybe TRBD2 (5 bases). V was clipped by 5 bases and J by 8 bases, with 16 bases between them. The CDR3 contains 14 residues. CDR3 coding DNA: TGTGCCAGCAGTCACCGGGATGGCCCCGATGAGCAGTTCTTC. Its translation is CASSHRDGPDEQFF.

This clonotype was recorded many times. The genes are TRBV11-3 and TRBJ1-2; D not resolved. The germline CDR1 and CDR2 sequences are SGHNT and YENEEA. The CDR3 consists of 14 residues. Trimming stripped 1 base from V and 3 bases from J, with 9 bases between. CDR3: CASSLAGVDYGYTF. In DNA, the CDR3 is TGTGCCAGCAGCTTAGCTGGGGTTGACTATGGCTACACCTTC.

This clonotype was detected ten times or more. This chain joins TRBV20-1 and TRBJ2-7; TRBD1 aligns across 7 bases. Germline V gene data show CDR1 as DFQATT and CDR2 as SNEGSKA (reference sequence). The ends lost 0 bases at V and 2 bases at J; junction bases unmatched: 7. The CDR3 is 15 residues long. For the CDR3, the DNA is TGCAGTGCTAGAGACCGGACAGGATGGACCTACGAGCAGTACTTC. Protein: CSARDRTGWTYEQYF.